This T cell receptor (beta chain) was retrieved from a study of OX40 agonist ivuxolimab in advanced cancers. The wider study: Partial responses occurred in three patients (one hepatocellular carcinoma, two cutaneous melanoma).

In the case of this clone: Its antigen remains unidentified. Other DNA variants within this sample encode the same CDR3.

General study results and limits: Clonal expansion from baseline to week 6 occurred in both CD4+ and CD8+ T cells. With doses of 0.1-3.0 mg/kg, partial responders showed among the lowest clonal expansion.

Some clones are missing from TCRdb's copy, which holds only in-frame ones; the method was immunoSEQ multiplex PCR. The sample shows around 70,000 clones, 87% of them seen only once. Germline lookup yields CDR1 SGHTA and CDR2 FQGTGA. The CDR3 is 15 residues long. V gave up 2 bases and J gave up 10 bases; unmatched junction bases: 9. The sequence was collected from an adult with an advanced solid tumor such as melanoma, head and neck, liver or kidney cancer. Sequences were derived from CD4+ or CD8+ T cells sorted from blood, sampled in a trial of the OX40 agonist ivuxolimab. The V call is TRBV7-3, the J call TRBJ2-1; 9 bases agree with TRBD1. In nucleotides, the CDR3 is TGTGCCAGCAGCTTACAGACAGGGGGTCTGGGGGAGCAGTTCTTC. Translating gives CASSLQTGGLGEQFF.